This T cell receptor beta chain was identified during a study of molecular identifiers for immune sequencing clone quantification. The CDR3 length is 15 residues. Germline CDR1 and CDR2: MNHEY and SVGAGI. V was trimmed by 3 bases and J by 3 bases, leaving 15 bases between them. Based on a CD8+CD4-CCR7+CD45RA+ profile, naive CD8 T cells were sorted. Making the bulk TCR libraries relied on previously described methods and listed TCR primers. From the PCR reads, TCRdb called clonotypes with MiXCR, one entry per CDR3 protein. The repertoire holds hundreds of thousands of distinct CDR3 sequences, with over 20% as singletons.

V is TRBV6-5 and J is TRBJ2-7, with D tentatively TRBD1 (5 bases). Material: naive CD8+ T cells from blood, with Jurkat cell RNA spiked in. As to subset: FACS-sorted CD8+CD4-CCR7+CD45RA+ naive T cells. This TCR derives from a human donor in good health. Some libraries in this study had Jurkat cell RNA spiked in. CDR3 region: CASSYFSGMIYEQYF. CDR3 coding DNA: TGTGCCAGCAGTTATTTCTCAGGGATGATCTACGAGCAGTACTTC.